This TCR beta chain is from a study of T cells in Graves' hyperthyroidism and ophthalmopathy. Active moderate-to-severe ophthalmopathy, Clinical Activity Score at least 3, NOSPECS at least 4, under 3 months' duration. The PBMCs had their origin in 10 ml of fresh peripheral blood. The CDR3 consists of 15 residues. Germline CDR1 is SQVTM and CDR2 is ANQGSEA. The J segment lost 0 bases and the V segment lost 7 bases, leaving 10 bases of the junction unmatched. The investigators amplified TCR beta CDR3 regions from RNA transcripts. First-round RT-PCR with HTBI primers amplified the TCR CDR3 region. TCRdb processed the multiplex PCR reads anew with MiXCR; each CDR3 protein has one entry. Of about half a million distinct CDR3 sequences in the sample, roughly 21% were seen once.

This chain connects TRBV29-1 to TRBJ1-2, with 8 bases identical to TRBD1. This receptor was identified in a middle-aged man with Graves' ophthalmopathy. The sample consisted of blood. The DNA of the CDR3 is TGCAGCGGCCATAAACAGGGGGATTCTAACTATGGCTACACCTTC. Protein product: CSGHKQGDSNYGYTF.